This T cell receptor beta chain was documented in a study of cytomegalovirus exposure and HLA in healthy donors (dated by TCRdb to the late 2010s). As for the study more broadly: In an earlier analysis of roughly 590 of the donors, about 260 Gb of sequence data and roughly 100 million unique TCR beta sequences from about 190 million T cells were reported. An early release covering about 600 HLA-typed donors comprised 300 to 350 gigabases of sequencing data and approximately 85 million unique TCR sequences. Of the 398 genotyped donors, 81% were placed in the genetic ancestry cluster associated with self-reported Caucasian donors. The aim of the study was to test whether cataloging public T cell receptors could identify signatures of past pathogen exposure. The T cell repertoires of 666 subjects were profiled by immunosequencing and related to cytomegalovirus serostatus. In addition to the first cohort of 666 subjects, a separate validation cohort of 120 different subjects was used. To predict cytomegalovirus infection status, the study combined high-throughput TCR immunosequencing, statistical association of individual TCRs with disease status, and machine learning. In a later analysis, previously published TCR beta repertoires from hundreds of donors were re-analyzed and high-resolution HLA genotyping was added so that TCR occurrence patterns could be studied. Rather than drawing on any new phenotypic data, the later analysis identified candidate immune exposures from TCR beta sequences and the way those sequences occurred across donors. An earlier analysis of 587 of the donors used high-throughput TCR beta sequencing to judge whether each TCR beta V gene segment behaved as functional or pseudogenic. Donor age, sex, ethnicity and CMV serostatus were collected together with the repertoire data. A later genetic analysis used genome-wide SNP genotypes for about 65% of the 666 donors, treating that subset as a discovery cohort. Every repertoire in the discovery cohort had been generated on one and the same sequencing platform. HLA typing covered class I and class II loci at four-digit resolution. The number of typed donors differed by locus: about 620-630 for A, B, C, DRB1 and DQB1; approximately 540 for DQA1; 600 to 610 for DPA1; and some 470 for DPB1. Several DR-DQ haplotypes were handled as single units for association and clustering because linkage in the cohort was strong. Among a few hundred genotyped donors of the cohort, an average of around 240,000 unique TCR beta nucleotide sequences were sequenced per donor, 15% to 20% of them non-productive. The investigation overall reported the following: In a later analysis, the rate of TCR association differed among HLA loci, with DRB1 alleles having the most associated TCRs and HLA-C alleles having the fewest. A further reported finding was that TCR beta sequences accurately predicted the HLA-A and HLA-B alleles for most subjects in the first cohort. An earlier analysis of approximately 530 of the donors showed that most TCR beta V segments appeared in productive rearrangements either about 87% or about 30% of the time, which broadly matched IMGT annotations. Compared with the roughly 720-donor mean, donors in an Asian-associated ancestry cluster had fewer N-insertions in productive TCRs, according to a later genetic analysis. Because HLA typing was missing for some donors at each locus, association tests included only the typed subset. A later analysis associated 15,000 to 20,000 TCR beta sequences with specific HLA alleles at a false discovery rate of 0.05. This cohort had only TCR beta chains sequenced, and the lack of alpha or paired-chain data limited which features could be detected. Across donors, most TCR sequences were observed very rarely, whereas some public TCRs were present in many individuals. According to the authors, the approach could potentially be generalized to other disease states and immunological phenotypes. In a later analysis, most CMV-associated TCR beta chains were found to appear HLA-restricted, with HLA associations seemingly driven largely by CMV exposure. A cluster of highly shared sequence variants was judged likely to represent a technical artifact of the sequencing pipeline. When HLA alleles, especially DR and DQ, strongly co-occurred, attributing TCR associations to individual alleles was difficult. The study listed 164 TCR beta chains as associated with cytomegalovirus. A later analysis found that HLA-associated TCR beta chains were more clonally expanded and had lower generation probabilities than equally common non-associated chains. Presence/absence analyses assumed roughly uniform sequencing depth across donors, an assumption that may not hold. Seventeen rarely observed V segments, including chromosome 9 orphons, were excluded from the earlier analysis of a few hundred of the donors because counts were too low. A later analysis reported that several top co-occurrence clusters appeared linked to parvovirus B19, influenza, CMV and Epstein-Barr virus. A few of the identified cytomegalovirus-associated TCR beta chains were confirmed in vitro to be specific for cytomegalovirus antigens. Linkage disequilibrium might explain the correlated functional status among segregating V segments, but an unknown experimental factor could not be excluded. In both the original and validation cohorts, the classifier was reported to diagnose cytomegalovirus status with high specificity and sensitivity. A later genetic analysis associated a missense DCLRE1C variant with V-gene and J-gene trimming of TCR beta chains, and an independent cohort replicated the association. For the cohort, immune exposure information was limited to CMV serostatus. Some IMGT-functional V segments, including TRBV6-2 and TRBV6-3, could not be distinguished by the 87-base-pair reads and were therefore excluded.

Libraries were prepared through the immunoSEQ multiplex PCR assay. For the multiplex PCR, a mixture combining 60 forward primers for TCR Vbeta segments and 13 reverse primers for TCR Jbeta segments was used. The CDR3 region of rearranged TCR beta genes was amplified from genomic DNA with a multiplex PCR assay. The amplified TCR beta libraries were sequenced on the Illumina HiSeq System as 87-base-pair reads. Per the original workflow: Across the 500 to 700 repertoires, a later analysis counted 60 million to 90 million unique TCR beta chains, 9.5 million to 13 million of which were shared by at least two donors. Raw reads were error-corrected and collapsed into unique sequences with a nearest-neighbor algorithm that merged closely related sequences to remove PCR and sequencing errors. V, D and J gene segments were assigned by aligning CDR3 sequences to IMGT reference sequences. For a sequence to be retained, a match of at least six nucleotides was required to both a V gene segment and a J gene segment. A rearrangement counted as productive if the CDR3 had no stop codons and remained in frame with V and J, and every other rearrangement counted as non-productive. Following IMGT convention, CDR3 was defined as the stretch from the second conserved V-encoded cysteine to the conserved J-encoded phenylalanine. The earlier analysis of 587 of the donors excluded sequences that lacked an unambiguous match to a single V gene segment. In an earlier analysis of about 590 of the donors, a V segment was called functional when productive rearrangements were above 56.7%, and segregating when the standard deviation between donors exceeded 5%. A statistical classification framework was built for diagnosing cytomegalovirus status from the catalog of TCR beta chain sequences. V and J gene assignment, in a later analysis, came from comparing TCR nucleotide sequences with IMGT/GENE-DB human TR gene sequences. Using the TCRdist pipeline, a later analysis assigned CDR3 sequences along with most-parsimonious VDJ recombination scenarios. In a later analysis, each TCR beta chain was defined by its CDR3 amino acid sequence together with its V-gene family, and reads lacking a unique V-gene family were excluded. A later analysis removed 600 or so highly shared, low-generation-probability nucleotide sequences to deal with suspected cross-contamination and a sequencing artifact. For each public chain, a later analysis derived a clonal expansion index from normalized ranks of inferred template counts within each repertoire. Generation probabilities in a later analysis came from a VDJ recombination model fitted to out-of-frame rearrangements, and those results were checked against IGoR. In a later analysis, TCR-TCR, TCR-HLA and TCR-CMV co-occurrence was scored with hypergeometric tests, and a repertoire-size bias correction was applied to TCR pairs. A later analysis estimated false discovery rates by permuting HLA or CMV assignments 20 times. In a later analysis, co-occurring TCRs were grouped using DBSCAN, with TCRdist sequence similarity added in when clustering inside HLA-allele-positive subsets. Repertoires with fewer than 30,000 or more than 120,000 public chains, plus five repertoires with anomalous nucleotide sharing, were excluded from co-occurrence clustering. Here the immuneACCESS table is served through TCRdb, limited to in-frame sequences with V and J called. Missing clones are a known gap in these copies; in checked studies unresolved V genes cover under half, and the rest lacks a known reason. V and J calls and clone size are as listed in that table; D and trimming were resolved from the DNA. This sample is represented by fewer than 120,000 clones; roughly 84% of them were singletons. Together, the top ten hold roughly 6% of the sample.

With regard to this clone: Its antigen is still unknown. Nothing much larger sits one base from this clone, and base qualities are not available.

Trimming removed 3 bases from V and 5 bases from J, leaving 14 bases between the germline ends. The germline V gene sets CDR1 to LGHNA and CDR2 to YNFKEQ. The CDR3 runs 15 amino acids, cysteine and phenylalanine included. CDR3 DNA only is kept here, 45 bases in frame from base 1. The cohort comprised hundreds of healthy bone marrow donors. All cohort members were sampled while nominally healthy, although unrecorded immune exposures were likely present. The donor tested CMV seropositive and was one of the 289 seropositive cohort members. A peripheral blood sample was collected from each donor, and TCR beta sequencing was performed on peripheral blood mononuclear cells. Genomic DNA was extracted from the blood cell samples with the Qiagen DNeasy Blood Extraction Kit.

The sample consisted of PBMCs. The chain is made from TRBV4-2 and TRBJ1-5; the D gene is perhaps TRBD1, on 6 matching bases. This receptor was taken from a man aged 25-40 years in good health and CMV-seropositive. The CDR3 protein sequence reads: CASSHPGQTDQPQHF. The nucleotide sequence reads as follows: TGTGCCAGCAGCCACCCCGGACAGACCGATCAGCCCCAGCATTTT.